Below are 6 T cell receptor beta chains sequenced from a single sample in a study of T-cell memory formation after mild COVID-19. TCRdb re-called the 5' RACE reads with MiXCR, one entry per CDR3 protein. The profile shows about 390,000 distinct CDR3 sequences, around 21% of them singletons. The sequenced sample was PBMCs or a T cell subset sorted from them (not recorded which). The receptor set was obtained from an adult woman who had mild COVID-19 (a few samples of this study predate the infection). Cell type and time point are not known.

The chain employs TRBV20-1 and TRBJ2-5; TRBD1 agrees at 10 bases. Germline CDR1 DFQATT, CDR2 SNEGSKA (reference sequence). V was pared by 1 base and J by 4 bases, with 6 bases of the junction left unmatched. The CDR3 extends over 15 amino acids. CDR3: CSARGPRDRGETQYF. In DNA, the CDR3 is TGCAGTGCTAGAGGTCCCCGGGACAGGGGAGAGACCCAGTACTTC.

This clonotype appeared a few times. This chain connects TRBV13 to TRBJ1-4; the match to TRBD1 covers 7 bases. The germline CDR1 and CDR2 sequences are PRHDT and FYEKMQ (reference sequence). V shed 5 bases and J 5 bases; nucleotides not matched to a gene: 8. The CDR3 has 15 residues. The CDR3: CASSLRQGWNEKLFF. The CDR3 nucleotides are TGTGCCAGCAGCCTTCGACAGGGATGGAATGAAAAACTGTTTTTT.

This clonotype was seen repeatedly, ten times or more. The chain combines TRBV5-1 with TRBJ2-3, with D possibly called TRBD1 or TRBD2 (5 bases each). Germline loops: CDR1 SGHRS, CDR2 YFSETQ. V was shortened by 0 bases and J by 0 bases, with 8 bases between the two germline ends. The CDR3 is 15 residues long. The CDR3 nucleotides read TGCGCCAGCAGCTTGGCGGGACCTAGCACAGATACGCAGTATTTT. Its protein is CASSLAGPSTDTQYF. The variable domain in full, with the rest retrieved from reference TRBV5-1 and TRBJ2-3, is KAGVTQTPRYLIKTRGQQVTLSCSPISGHRSVSWYQQTPGQGLQFLFEYFSETQRNKGNFPGRFSGRQFSNSRSEMNVSTLELGDSALYLCASSLAGPSTDTQYFGPGTRLTVL.

This rearrangement joins TRBV7-9 to TRBJ2-3, with D unresolved. Germline values: CDR1 SEHNR, CDR2 FQNEAQ (reference sequence). The CDR3 is made up of 16 amino acids. V was pared by 5 bases and J by 6 bases, with 21 bases between. CDR3 sequence reads: CASSPESGQAHDTQYF. For the CDR3, the DNA is TGTGCCAGCAGCCCAGAGTCTGGGCAGGCCCACGATACGCAGTATTTT.

This clonotype was seen a handful of times. The rearrangement uses TRBV29-1 and TRBJ2-7; 7 bases are shared with TRBD2. CDR1 SQVTM and CDR2 ANQGSEA come from the germline V gene. The V and J ends lost 4 bases and 2 bases, in that order; junction bases with no gene match: 14. The CDR3 extends over 16 amino acids. CDR3 sequence reads: CSVVPPGSGATYEQYF. CDR3 nucleotide sequence: TGCAGCGTTGTCCCTCCGGGGAGCGGGGCTACCTACGAGCAGTACTTC.

The chain employs TRBV20-1 and TRBJ2-1; TRBD2 matches at 7 bases. With 1 base clipped from V and 8 bases from J, the junction kept 17 bases outside the gene matches. The CDR3 is made up of 17 amino acids. Germline CDR1 DFQATT, CDR2 SNEGSKA (reference sequence). The CDR3, as DNA: TGCAGTGCTAGAGCGGCTAGCGGTTTAATTGCAGAGGATGAGCAGTTCTTC. The encoded protein is CSARAASGLIAEDEQFF.